This paragraph reports one T cell receptor beta chain. This entry belongs to a study of blood T cell repertoires in COVID-19. Here immunoSEQ multiplex PCR was the method, and the copy in TCRdb shows in-frame clones only, minus some. The table has 50,000 to 75,000 clones, less than 85% seen once. Germline CDR1 SQVTM, CDR2 ANQGSEA. The V gene lost 3 bases and the J gene lost 7 bases, with 14 bases spanning the gap. The CDR3 is 13 residues long. The receptor's source is a man between 60 and 75 years old with acute or convalescent COVID-19. Sequences were obtained from peripheral blood. V usage is TRBV29-1 and J usage is TRBJ2-3; possible D gene TRBD2, 5 bases. CDR3: CSVDSWEPYTQYF. The CDR3 nucleotides read TGCAGCGTTGATTCGTGGGAGCCGTATACGCAGTATTTT.